One sample yielded the 15 T cell receptor beta chains listed below, sequenced in a study of T cell responses to AZD1222 COVID-19 vaccine. Here immunoSEQ multiplex PCR was the method, and the copy in TCRdb shows in-frame clones only, minus some. The sample yields more than 100,000 clones, 85% to 95% seen once. Material: peripheral blood, obtained on day 0 of AZD1222 vaccination. The receptors were sampled from an adult in good health.

The rearrangement uses TRBV6-6 and TRBJ1-2; a possible D gene is TRBD1 (5 bases). CDR1 and CDR2 from the germline V gene are MNHNY and SVGAGI (reference sequence). The V gene lost 6 bases and the J gene lost 4 bases, with 18 bases spanning the gap. The CDR3 runs to 15 residues. The CDR3 DNA sequence: TGTGCCAGCAGCCAGGCCCGGGGCAGCCCCTATGGCTACACCTTC. Translated: CASSQARGSPYGYTF.

This clone was observed a handful of times. This chain links TRBV3-1 (or the pseudogene TRBV3-2) with TRBJ1-4; no clear D gene. The CDR3 is 17 amino acids. The V end was cut by 0 bases, the J end by 0 bases, with 11 bases between. Germline CDR1 LGHDT, CDR2 YNNKEL (reference sequence). The CDR3 coding sequence is TGTGCCAGCAGCCAAGACGGCAGACCTGCAACTAATGAAAAACTGTTTTTT. This codes for CASSQDGRPATNEKLFF.

The V gene is TRBV12-3 or TRBV12-4, the J gene TRBJ2-5, with a tentative D call TRBD2 (5 bases). The CDR3 contains 13 residues. Trimming cost V 5 bases and J 2 bases, with 9 bases left between them. Here the CDR3 reads CASSARGQETQYF. In nucleotides, the CDR3 is TGTGCCAGCAGTGCCCGGGGACAAGAGACCCAGTACTTC.

This chain links TRBV4-3 with TRBJ1-5; TRBD1 is a possible D gene (6 bases). V was pared by 1 base and J by 2 bases, with 6 bases between. The CDR3 runs 14 residues. CDR1 LGHNA and CDR2 YSLEER come from the germline V gene. In nucleotides, the CDR3 is TGCGCCAGCAGCCAAGGACAGGGCAATCAGCCCCAGCATTTT. This encodes CASSQGQGNQPQHF.

The V and J genes are TRBV10-1 and TRBJ1-5; no definite D call. Germline CDR1 reads WNHNN; CDR2 reads SYGVQD (reference sequence). Deletions cut 8 bases from V and 3 bases from J, with 20 bases between. The CDR3 contains 16 residues. CDR3 nucleotides: TGCGCCAGCGGGGTATGGAGCCGCATTCTCAATCAGCCCCAGCATTTT. Encoded protein: CASGVWSRILNQPQHF.

V gene TRBV7-9 combines with J gene TRBJ1-3; D is possibly TRBD1 (5 bases). V was cut by 5 bases and J by 8 bases, with 22 bases left in between. This CDR3 is built from 16 residues. In germline, CDR1 is SEHNR, CDR2 FQNEAQ (reference sequence). The CDR3 DNA is TGTGCCAGCAGCCTAGAGGGGACCCTAATTGCGGACACCATATATTTT. This encodes CASSLEGTLIADTIYF.

The chain has TRBV24-1 and TRBJ1-2, with a tentative D call TRBD1 (5 bases). Per the germline V gene, CDR1 is KGHDR and CDR2 is SFDVKD. V lost 5 bases, J lost 0 bases, and 12 bases lay in between. This CDR3 contains 15 residues. CDR3 coding DNA: TGTGCCACCAGTGCCCACGCGGGGGCTAACTATGGCTACACCTTC. Its protein is CATSAHAGANYGYTF.

The chain links TRBV29-1 to TRBJ2-6; D remains unclear. Germline lookup yields CDR1 SQVTM and CDR2 ANQGSEA. Trimming removed 4 bases from V and 0 bases from J, with 4 bases in between. The CDR3 is 13 residues long. CDR3 protein: CSVGSSGANVLTF. CDR3 in DNA: TGCAGCGTTGGCAGCTCTGGGGCCAACGTCCTGACTTTC.

This clone occurred many times. This rearrangement joins TRBV9 to TRBJ1-3; D is ambiguous. Germline CDR1 and CDR2: SGDLS and YYNGEE. Trimming took 3 bases from V and 0 from J, leaving 22 bases between them. The length of the CDR3 is 19 residues. Here the CDR3 DNA reads TGTGCCAGCAGCGCTGGATCCGGTGGAAGGTTTTACTCTGGAAACACCATATATTTT. Translation: CASSAGSGGRFYSGNTIYF.

V usage is TRBV12-3 or TRBV12-4 and J usage is TRBJ2-1; D tentatively fits TRBD1 or TRBD2 (5 bases each). V was trimmed by 6 bases and J by 8 bases, leaving 11 bases between them. The CDR3 consists of 12 residues. The CDR3 region has the DNA TGTGCCAGCAGCAAGGGGAGAGATGAGCAGTTCTTC. It codes for CASSKGRDEQFF.

The chain couples TRBV30 to TRBJ1-6, with D perhaps TRBD1 (5 bases). Per the germline V gene, CDR1 is GTSNPN and CDR2 is SVGIG (reference sequence). The V end was cut by 0 bases, the J end by 8 bases, with 11 bases between. The CDR3 is made up of 14 amino acids. CDR3 DNA: TGTGCCTGGAGTGTATGGGGCCCTCATTCACCCCTCCACTTT. Translation: CAWSVWGPHSPLHF.

The chain recombines TRBV9 with TRBJ2-2; 10 bases fit TRBD1. In germline, CDR1 is SGDLS, CDR2 YYNGEE. V gave up 5 bases and J gave up 4 bases; unmatched junction bases: 8. The CDR3 sequence is 16 residues long. In DNA, the CDR3 is TGTGCCAGCAGGAGGGGACAGGGGTCAGGCACCGGGGAGCTGTTTTTT. It is translated as CASRRGQGSGTGELFF.

The V call is TRBV9, the J call TRBJ1-4; TRBD1 might be the D (5 bases). The germline CDR1 and CDR2 sequences are SGDLS and YYNGEE. The CDR3 loop spans 15 amino acids. V was pared by 4 bases and J by 5 bases, with 15 bases between. CDR3 nucleotide sequence: TGTGCCAGCAGCCCAATGCAGGGTCTGAATGAAAAACTGTTTTTT. Translating it yields CASSPMQGLNEKLFF.

The J gene is TRBJ2-7, the V gene TRBV6-6, with D tentatively TRBD1 (5 bases). V lost 6 bases and J 2 bases, leaving 17 bases between the germline ends. From germline, CDR1 is MNHNY and CDR2 SVGAGI (reference sequence). This CDR3 has 15 residues. CDR3 protein: CASSLKGLGTYEQYV. CDR3 DNA: TGTGCCAGCAGCCTGAAGGGGTTGGGAACCTACGAGCAGTACGTC.

CDR3 DNA: TGTGCCAGCAGCATTATAGGACAGTGGTCAATGAACACTGAAGCTTTCTTT. Residues: CASSIIGQWSMNTEAFF. The genes are TRBV7-9 and TRBJ1-1; D is possibly TRBD1 (6 bases). The V gene lost 5 bases and the J gene lost 0 bases, with 19 bases spanning the gap. The CDR3 has 17 residues. From germline, CDR1 is SEHNR and CDR2 FQNEAQ (reference sequence).